The subject of this entry is one T cell receptor (beta chain). CDR3 size: 15 residues. Trimming pared 2 bases from V and 5 bases from J, leaving 13 bases between. Per germline, CDR1 MGHDK and CDR2 SYGVNS. The data are from a study of blood T cell repertoires in COVID-19. At the level of the study: Acute and convalescent COVID-19 samples came from the United States, Italy and Spain.

Participants were aged 18 to 89 years, lived in 24 US areas, and enrolled virtually. Cohorts were assigned according to the clinical history that participants reported. As originally analysed: Nucleated cell counts were estimated from reference gene primer amplification. The repertoire was sequenced with immunoSEQ multiplex PCR; TCRdb's copy has only in-frame clones and lacks some. That table supplies the V and J calls and clone size; D and trimming were determined from the DNA. Seen here are about 130,000 clones, 78% observed once, and the top ten hold 6%. The TCR was taken from a woman between 45 and 65 years old who had recovered from COVID-19. Input material: PBMCs or T cells enriched from blood (not recorded which). The V gene is TRBV25-1, the J gene TRBJ2-1, with D maybe TRBD2 (5 bases). CDR3 nucleotides: TGTGCCAGCAGTGAACCAGGACTCGTGAACAATGAGCAGTTCTTC. Translated: CASSEPGLVNNEQFF.